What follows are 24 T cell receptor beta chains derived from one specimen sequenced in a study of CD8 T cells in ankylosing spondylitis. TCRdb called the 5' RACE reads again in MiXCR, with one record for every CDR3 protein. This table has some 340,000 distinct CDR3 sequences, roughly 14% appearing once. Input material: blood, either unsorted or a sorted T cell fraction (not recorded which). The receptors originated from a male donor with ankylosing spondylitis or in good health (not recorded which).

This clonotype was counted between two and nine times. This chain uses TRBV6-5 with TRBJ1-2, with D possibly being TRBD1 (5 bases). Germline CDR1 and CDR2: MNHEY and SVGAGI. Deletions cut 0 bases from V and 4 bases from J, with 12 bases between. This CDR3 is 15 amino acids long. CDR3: CASSYSPGLIYGYTF. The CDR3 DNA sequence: TGTGCCAGCAGTTACTCGCCAGGGTTAATCTATGGCTACACCTTC.

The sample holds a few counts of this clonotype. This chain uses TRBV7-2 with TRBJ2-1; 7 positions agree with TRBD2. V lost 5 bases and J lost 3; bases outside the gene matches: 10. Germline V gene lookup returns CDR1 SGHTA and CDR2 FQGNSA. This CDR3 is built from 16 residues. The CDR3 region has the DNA TGTGCCAGCAGCCGACCCCCTGGCGGGGGCTACAATGAGCAGTTCTTC. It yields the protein CASSRPPGGGYNEQFF. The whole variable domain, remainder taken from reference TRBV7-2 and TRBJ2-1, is GAGVSQSPSNKVTEKGKDVELRCDPISGHTALYWYRQSLGQGLEFLIYFQGNSAPDKSGLPSDRFSAERTGGSVSTLTIQRTQQEDSAVYLCASSRPPGGGYNEQFFGPGTRLTVL.

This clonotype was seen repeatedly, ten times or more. CDR3 nucleotide sequence: TGTGCCAGCACCAAAGCGGGAGGATCTTACGAGCAGTACTTC. Translation: CASTKAGGSYEQYF. This chain joins TRBV12-3 or TRBV12-4 and TRBJ2-7; 9 nucleotides match TRBD2. V dropped 7 bases and J dropped 4; count of bases not matched to a gene: 8. The CDR3 sequence is 14 residues long.

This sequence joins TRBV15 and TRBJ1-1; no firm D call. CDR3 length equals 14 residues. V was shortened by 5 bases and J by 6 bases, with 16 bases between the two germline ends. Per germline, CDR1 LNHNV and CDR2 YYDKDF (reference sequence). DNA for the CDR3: TGTGCCACCAGCTCTCCTGCGACCGTCTCTGAAGCTTTCTTT. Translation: CATSSPATVSEAFF.

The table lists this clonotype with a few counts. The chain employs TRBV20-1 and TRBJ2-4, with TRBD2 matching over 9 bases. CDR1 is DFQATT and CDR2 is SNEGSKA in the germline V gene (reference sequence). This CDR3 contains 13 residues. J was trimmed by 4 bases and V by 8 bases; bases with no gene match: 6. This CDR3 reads CSLSSGGKNIQYF. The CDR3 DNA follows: TGCAGTTTAAGTAGCGGGGGTAAAAACATTCAGTACTTC.

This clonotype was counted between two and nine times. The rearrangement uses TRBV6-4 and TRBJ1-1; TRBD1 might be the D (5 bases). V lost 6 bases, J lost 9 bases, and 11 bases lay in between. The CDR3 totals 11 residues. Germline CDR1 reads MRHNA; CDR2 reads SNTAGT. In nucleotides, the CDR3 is TGTGCCAGCAGCTCGGGACTGCAAGCTTTCTTT. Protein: CASSSGLQAFF.

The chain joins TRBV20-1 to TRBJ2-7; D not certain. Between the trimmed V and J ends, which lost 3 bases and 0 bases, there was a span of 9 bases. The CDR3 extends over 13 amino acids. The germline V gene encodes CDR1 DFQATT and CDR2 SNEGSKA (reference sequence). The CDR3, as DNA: TGCAGTGCTAGGGTGGTGAGCTCCTACGAGCAGTACTTC. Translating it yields CSARVVSSYEQYF.

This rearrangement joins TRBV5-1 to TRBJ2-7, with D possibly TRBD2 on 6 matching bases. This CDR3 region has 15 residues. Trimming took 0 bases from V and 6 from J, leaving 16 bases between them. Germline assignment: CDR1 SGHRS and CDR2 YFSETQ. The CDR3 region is CASSLAGTHTAEQYF. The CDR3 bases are TGCGCCAGCAGCTTGGCAGGGACTCATACCGCCGAGCAGTACTTC. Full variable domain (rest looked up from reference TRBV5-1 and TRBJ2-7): KAGVTQTPRYLIKTRGQQVTLSCSPISGHRSVSWYQQTPGQGLQFLFEYFSETQRNKGNFPGRFSGRQFSNSRSEMNVSTLELGDSALYLCASSLAGTHTAEQYFGPGTRLTVT.

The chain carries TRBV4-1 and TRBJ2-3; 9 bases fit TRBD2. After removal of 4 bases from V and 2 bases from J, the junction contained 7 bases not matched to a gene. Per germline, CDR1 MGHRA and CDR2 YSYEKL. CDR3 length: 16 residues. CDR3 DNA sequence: TGCGCCAGCAGCCGCGGGGGGGCAGCTTCCACAGATACGCAGTATTTT. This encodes CASSRGGAASTDTQYF.

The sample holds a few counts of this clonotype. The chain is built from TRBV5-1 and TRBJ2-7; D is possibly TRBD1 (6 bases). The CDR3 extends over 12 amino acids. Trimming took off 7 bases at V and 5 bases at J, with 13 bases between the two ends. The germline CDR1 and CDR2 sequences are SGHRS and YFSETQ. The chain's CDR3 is CASYNRVHEQYF. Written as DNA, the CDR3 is TGCGCCAGCTACAACAGGGTTCACGAGCAGTACTTC.

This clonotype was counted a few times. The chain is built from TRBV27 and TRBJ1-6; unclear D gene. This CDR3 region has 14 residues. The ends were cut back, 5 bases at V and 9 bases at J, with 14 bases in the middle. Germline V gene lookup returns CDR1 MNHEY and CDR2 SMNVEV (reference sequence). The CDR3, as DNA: TGTGCCAGCAGTCCCCGCGGGTTGCGTTCACCCCTCCACTTT. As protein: CASSPRGLRSPLHF.

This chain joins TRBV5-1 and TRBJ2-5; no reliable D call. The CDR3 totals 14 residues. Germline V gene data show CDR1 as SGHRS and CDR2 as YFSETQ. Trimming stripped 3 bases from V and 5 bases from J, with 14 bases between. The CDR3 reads CASSYGSYAETQYF. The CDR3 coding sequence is TGCGCCAGCAGCTATGGATCCTACGCGGAGACCCAGTACTTC. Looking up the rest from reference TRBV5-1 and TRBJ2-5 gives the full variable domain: KAGVTQTPRYLIKTRGQQVTLSCSPISGHRSVSWYQQTPGQGLQFLFEYFSETQRNKGNFPGRFSGRQFSNSRSEMNVSTLELGDSALYLCASSYGSYAETQYFGPGTRLLVL.

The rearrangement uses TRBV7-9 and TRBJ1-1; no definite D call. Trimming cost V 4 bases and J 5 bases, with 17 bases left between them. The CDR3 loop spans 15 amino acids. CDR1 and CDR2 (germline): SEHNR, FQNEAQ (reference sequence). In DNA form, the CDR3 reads TGTGCCAGCAGCTCGCCCAGCTGGGGAATAACTGAAGCTTTCTTT. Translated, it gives CASSSPSWGITEAFF.

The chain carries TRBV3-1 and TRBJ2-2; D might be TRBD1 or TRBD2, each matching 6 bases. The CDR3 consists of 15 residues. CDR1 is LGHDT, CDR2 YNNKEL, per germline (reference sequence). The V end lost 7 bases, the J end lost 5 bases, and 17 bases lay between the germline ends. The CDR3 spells CASTSGAGQTGELFF. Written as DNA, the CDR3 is TGTGCCAGCACCTCCGGGGCGGGACAAACCGGGGAGCTGTTTTTT. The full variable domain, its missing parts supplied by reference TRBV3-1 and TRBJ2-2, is DTAVSQTPKYLVTQMGNDKSIKCEQNLGHDTMYWYKQDSKKFLKIMFSYNNKELIINETVPNRFSPKSPDKAHLNLHINSLELGDSAVYFCASTSGAGQTGELFFGEGSRLTVL.

CDR3 amino acids: CASSLRGSDTPLHF. As DNA, the CDR3 is TGTGCCAGCAGTTTGAGGGGGTCCGATACACCCCTCCACTTT. This chain joins TRBV12-3 or TRBV12-4 and TRBJ1-6; possibly TRBD1 for D (6 bases). This CDR3 is built from 14 residues. V lost 3 bases to trimming and J lost 11 bases, with 14 bases between them.

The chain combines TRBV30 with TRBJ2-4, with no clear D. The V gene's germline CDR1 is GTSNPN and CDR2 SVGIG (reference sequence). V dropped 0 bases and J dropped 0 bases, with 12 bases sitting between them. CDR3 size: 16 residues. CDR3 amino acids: CAWSVRSTLAKNIQYF. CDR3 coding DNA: TGTGCCTGGAGTGTCAGGTCAACCCTAGCCAAAAACATTCAGTACTTC.

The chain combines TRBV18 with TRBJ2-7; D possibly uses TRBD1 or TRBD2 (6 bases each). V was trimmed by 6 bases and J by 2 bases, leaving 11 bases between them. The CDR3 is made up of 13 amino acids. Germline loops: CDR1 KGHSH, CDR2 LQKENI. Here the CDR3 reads CASSGGTPYEQYF. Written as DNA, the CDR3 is TGTGCCAGCTCGGGGGGCACCCCCTACGAGCAGTACTTC.

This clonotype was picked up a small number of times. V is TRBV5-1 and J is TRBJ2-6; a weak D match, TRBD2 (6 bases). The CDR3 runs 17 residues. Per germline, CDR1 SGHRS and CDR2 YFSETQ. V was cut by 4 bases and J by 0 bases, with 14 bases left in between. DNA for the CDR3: TGCGCCAGCAGCGGGGAGGATCTTCGCTCTGGGGCCAACGTCCTGACTTTC. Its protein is CASSGEDLRSGANVLTF.

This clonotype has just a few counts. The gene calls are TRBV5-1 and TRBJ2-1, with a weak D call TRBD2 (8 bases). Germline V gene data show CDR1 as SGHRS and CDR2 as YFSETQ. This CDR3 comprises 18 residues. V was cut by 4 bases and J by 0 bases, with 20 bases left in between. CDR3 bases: TGCGCCAGCAGCCGGAGGGGGCGGGGGGCCATCTCCTACAATGAGCAGTTCTTC. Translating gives CASSRRGRGAISYNEQFF.

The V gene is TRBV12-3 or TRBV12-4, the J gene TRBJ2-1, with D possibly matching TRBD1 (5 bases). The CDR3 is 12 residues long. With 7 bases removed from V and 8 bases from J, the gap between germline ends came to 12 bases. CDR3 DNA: TGTGCCAGCATCCCCAGGGTGGATGAGCAGTTCTTC. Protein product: CASIPRVDEQFF.

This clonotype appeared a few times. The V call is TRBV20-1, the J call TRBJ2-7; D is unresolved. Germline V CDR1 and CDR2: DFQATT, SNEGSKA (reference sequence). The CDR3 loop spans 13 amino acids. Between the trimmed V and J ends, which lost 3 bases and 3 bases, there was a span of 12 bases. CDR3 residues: CSASGRQFYEQYF. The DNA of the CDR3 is TGCAGTGCTAGTGGTAGGCAATTCTACGAGCAGTACTTC.

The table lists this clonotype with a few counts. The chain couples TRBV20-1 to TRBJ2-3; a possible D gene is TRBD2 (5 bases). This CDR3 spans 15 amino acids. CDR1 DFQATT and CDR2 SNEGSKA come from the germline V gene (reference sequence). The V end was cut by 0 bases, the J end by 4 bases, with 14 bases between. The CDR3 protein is CSARDGAALSDTQYF. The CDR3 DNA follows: TGCAGTGCTAGAGACGGAGCGGCCCTTTCAGATACGCAGTATTTT.

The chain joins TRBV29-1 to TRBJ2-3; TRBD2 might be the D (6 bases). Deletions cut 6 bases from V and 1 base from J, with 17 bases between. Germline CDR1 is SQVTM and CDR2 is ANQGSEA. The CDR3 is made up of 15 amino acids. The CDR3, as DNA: TGCAGCGTCCTCGAAGGGACTGCTCGCACAGATACGCAGTATTTT. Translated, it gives CSVLEGTARTDTQYF.

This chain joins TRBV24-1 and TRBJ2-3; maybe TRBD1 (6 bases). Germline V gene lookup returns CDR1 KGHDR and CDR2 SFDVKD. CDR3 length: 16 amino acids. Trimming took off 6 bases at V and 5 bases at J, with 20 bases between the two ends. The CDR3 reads CATSPIGGHDKDTQYF. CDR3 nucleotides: TGTGCCACCAGTCCTATTGGGGGCCATGACAAAGATACGCAGTATTTT.